The rows below give T cell receptor beta chains drawn from one sample of a study of blood T cell repertoires in COVID-19. Only in-frame clones appear in the TCRdb table, and some are missing; sequencing was by immunoSEQ multiplex PCR. The sample contains approximately 150,000 clones, 70% to 90% of which appear only once. The sample taken for sequencing was peripheral blood. The source of these receptors is a human donor with acute or convalescent COVID-19. The donor label of this sample is uncertain. Both conserved end residues are part of each CDR3. The D gene is left open where the match is weak.

D	J	V	CDR3
TRBD1	TRBJ1-5	TRBV19	CASRGTGGQPQHF
-	TRBJ1-3	TRBV7-8	CASSLAVEQGNTIYF
TRBD2	TRBJ2-2	TRBV19	CASTTMGGFYTGELFF
-	TRBJ1-1	TRBV5-1	CASSPGHATNTEAFF
-	TRBJ2-1	TRBV18	CASSPLEASYNEQFF
-	TRBJ2-3	TRBV24-1	CATSDLPGGTDTQYF
-	TRBJ2-3	TRBV21-1	CASSKRQGGTDTQYF
-	TRBJ1-2	TRBV5-8	CASSLAGVDGYTF
-	TRBJ1-2	TRBV19	CASSIGPFQGYGYTF
TRBD1	TRBJ2-4	TRBV5-1	CASSRDSKNIQYF
-	TRBJ2-3	TRBV6-1	CASSEEGTDTQYF
-	TRBJ2-5	TRBV10-2	CASSAHVEVIQETQYF
TRBD1	TRBJ2-7	TRBV18	CASSPGTGPYEQYF
-	TRBJ1-1	TRBV6-5	CASSYSQGYTEAFF
-	TRBJ1-2	TRBV2	CASSLNYGYTF
-	TRBJ1-3	TRBV7-9	CASSLGDTIYF
TRBD1	TRBJ1-1	TRBV27	CASSLDRVVAFF
TRBD1	TRBJ1-4	TRBV7-8	CASSSRAGTGLRSNEKLFF
-	TRBJ2-7	TRBV7-2	CASNRGGKAYEQYF
TRBD1	TRBJ1-2	TRBV24-1	CATSESTGGRHGYTF
TRBD1	TRBJ2-7	TRBV6-5	CASTPSNRGSYEQYF
-	TRBJ1-1	TRBV7-8	CASSPPWRGAFF
-	TRBJ1-5	TRBV7-2	CASTSAPGQPQHF
TRBD1	TRBJ2-7	TRBV2	CASRTGDLKQYF
-	TRBJ1-5	TRBV5-1	CASSLGAGSNQPQHF
TRBD1	TRBJ1-2	TRBV5-1	CASSLGTGANYGYTF
TRBD1	TRBJ2-1	TRBV11-2	CASSYALGQGSHEQFF
TRBD1	TRBJ1-2	TRBV30	CAWSILDRGIHTF
-	TRBJ2-5	TRBV6-2/TRBV6-3	CASSYSAGAHTETQYF
-	TRBJ2-6	TRBV29-1	CSVEVFRGSSGANVLTF
TRBD2	TRBJ2-1	TRBV2	CASRPGLAGGEQFF
-	TRBJ1-1	TRBV5-1	CASSSPSRGTEAFF
-	TRBJ2-5	TRBV19	CASKRQAEETQYF
TRBD1	TRBJ2-7	TRBV19	CASSTTGGYEQYF
-	TRBJ1-4	TRBV5-5	CASSFSGSNEKLFF
TRBD1	TRBJ1-2	TRBV7-2	CASSSFQGQGGYTF
-	TRBJ2-1	TRBV9	CASSVDSSYNEQFF
-	TRBJ2-4	TRBV5-6	CASSLEVQGLAKNIQYF
TRBD2	TRBJ2-1	TRBV27	CASSLVVGAGLNNEQFF
-	TRBJ1-1	TRBV5-1	CASSSAQGTEAFF
TRBD1	TRBJ2-7	TRBV18	CASSRTGTGDDEQYF
TRBD1	TRBJ1-5	TRBV6-2/TRBV6-3	CASSYSAGGNRQPQHF
TRBD1	TRBJ2-7	TRBV4-1	CASSRDRPYEQYF
-	TRBJ2-3	TRBV6-5	CASSSTDTDTQYF
TRBD1	TRBJ2-3	TRBV7-2	CASIPEGQLTDTQYF
TRBD2	TRBJ2-5	TRBV3-1/TRBV3-2	CASSQLAGQRQYF
TRBD2	TRBJ2-1	TRBV24-1	CATSDTGTSWGSYNEQFF
TRBD1	TRBJ1-4	TRBV15	CATSTGQANEKLFF
-	TRBJ2-1	TRBV3-1/TRBV3-2	CASSQASLGGYSGEQFF
TRBD1	TRBJ1-5	TRBV10-1	CASSGGTGNPNQPQHF
TRBD2	TRBJ2-1	TRBV6-2/TRBV6-3	CASSYEREGDNEQFF
TRBD1	TRBJ2-7	TRBV10-3	CAISVRQGATYEQYF
-	TRBJ1-2	TRBV28	CASSRGQYYGYTF
TRBD1	TRBJ1-2	TRBV14	CASSQGQGALGYGYTF
TRBD1	TRBJ1-5	TRBV19	CASSGTGQAINQPQHF